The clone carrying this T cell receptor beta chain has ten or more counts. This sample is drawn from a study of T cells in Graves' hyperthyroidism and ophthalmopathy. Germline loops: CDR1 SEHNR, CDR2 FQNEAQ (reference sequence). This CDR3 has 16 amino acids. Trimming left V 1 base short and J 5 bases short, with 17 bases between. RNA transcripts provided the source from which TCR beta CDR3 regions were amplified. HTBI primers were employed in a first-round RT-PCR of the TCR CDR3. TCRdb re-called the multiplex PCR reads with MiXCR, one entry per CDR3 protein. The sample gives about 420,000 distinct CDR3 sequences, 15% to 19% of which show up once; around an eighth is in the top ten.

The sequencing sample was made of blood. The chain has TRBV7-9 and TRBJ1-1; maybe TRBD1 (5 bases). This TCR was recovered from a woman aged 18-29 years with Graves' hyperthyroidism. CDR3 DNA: TGTGCCAGCAGCTTAGTTGTTTTCGGGGGGATAACTGAAGCTTTCTTT. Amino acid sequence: CASSLVVFGGITEAFF. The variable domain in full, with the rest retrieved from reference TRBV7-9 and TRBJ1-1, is DTGVSQNPRHKITKRGQNVTFRCDPISEHNRLYWYRQTLGQGPEFLTYFQNEAQLEKSRLLSDRFSAERPKGSFSTLEIQRTEQGDSAMYLCASSLVVFGGITEAFFGQGTRLTVV.